This TCR beta chain stems from a study of human T cells and chemical hapten exposure. This clonotype was observed at least ten times. Its antigen remains unidentified. Study-level findings and limits: Patch test score was positively correlated with the counts of PT1 expanded TCRs. Among TCRs, those above 1 in 1000 frequency were unaffected by DPC sensitization.

Time point noted: pre-sensitization, week 0. Treatment in this sample: therapeutic diphenylcyclopropenone sensitization with weekly scalp DPC. The authors' total RNA extraction used unfractionated whole blood. The library attached unique molecular identifiers to individual cDNA molecules. As originally analysed: A per-sample median of around 100,000 TCRs was observed, with a range of about 23,224 to 750,000. TCRdb ran MiXCR on the RACE reads and lists one entry per CDR3 protein. None of the V and J calls come from the authors' own analysis; TCRdb made them. The data hold tens of thousands of distinct CDR3 sequences, with approximately 9.7% observed a single time. The clonotype comes from a woman in her 30s with alopecia areata. Some clones in this sample may be carry-over from other donors' samples. The source was whole blood, collected in connection with sensitization to the hapten diphenylcyclopropenone (DPC).

The CDR3 region is CASSPYSGGLQVQYF. CDR3 DNA: TGTGCCAGCAGCCCATATAGCGGGGGCCTCCAGGTCCAGTACTTC. The V call is TRBV7-9, the J call TRBJ2-5; 9 bases line up with TRBD2. Per germline, CDR1 SEHNR and CDR2 FQNEAQ (reference sequence). Trimming cost V 5 bases and J 10 bases; bases outside gene matches: 14. CDR3 size: 15 residues.